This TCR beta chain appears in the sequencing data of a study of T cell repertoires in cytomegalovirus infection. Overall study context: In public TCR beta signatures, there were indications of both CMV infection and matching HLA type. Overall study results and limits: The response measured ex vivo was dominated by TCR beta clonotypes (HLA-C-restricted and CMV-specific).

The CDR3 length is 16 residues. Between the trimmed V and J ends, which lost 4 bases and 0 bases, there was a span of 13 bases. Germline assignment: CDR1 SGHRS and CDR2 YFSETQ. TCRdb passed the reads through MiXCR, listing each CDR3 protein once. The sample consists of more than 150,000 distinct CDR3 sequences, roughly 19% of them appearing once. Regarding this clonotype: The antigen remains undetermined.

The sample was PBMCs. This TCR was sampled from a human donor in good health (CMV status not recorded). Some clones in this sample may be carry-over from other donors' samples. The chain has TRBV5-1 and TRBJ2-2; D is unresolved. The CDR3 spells CASSAARQANTGELFF. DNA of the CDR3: TGCGCCAGCAGCGCGGCTCGGCAGGCGAACACCGGGGAGCTGTTTTTT.